One sample yielded the 30 T cell receptor beta chains listed below, sequenced in a study of blood T cells in healthy people across ages. Primed by a sample-barcoded 5' primer and a J-beta primer mix, a second PCR proceeded for roughly 6 to 12 cycles. Each CDR3 protein gets one entry after TCRdb re-called the 5' RACE reads with MiXCR. The sample carries 550,000 to 750,000 distinct CDR3 sequences, around a fifth recorded once. The sequencing input was blood. These receptors were obtained from a man in his 70s in good health.

Remarks on this clonotype: Given the absence of the conserved phenylalanine or tryptophan at the CDR3 end, a read error is likely. The rearrangement uses TRBV6-2 or TRBV6-3 and TRBJ1-5; D call uncertain. This CDR3 is built from 19 residues. Deletions cut 2 bases from V and 0 bases from J, with 20 bases between. Germline V lookup: CDR1 MNHEY, CDR2 SVGEGT. The CDR3 here is CASSYNPSRRDYSNQPQHL. The CDR3 DNA sequence: TGTGCCAGCAGTTACAATCCCTCTAGACGGGATTATAGCAATCAGCCCCAGCATCTT.

The chain links TRBV2 to TRBJ2-5; unclear D gene. From germline, CDR1 is SNHLY and CDR2 FYNNEI. V dropped 0 bases and J dropped 4 bases, with 15 bases sitting between them. The CDR3 sequence is 16 residues long. CDR3 bases: TGTGCCAGCAGTGAAGCGTTTTGGGGTGGCGGAGAGACCCAGTACTTC. As protein: CASSEAFWGGGETQYF. The whole variable domain, filled in from reference TRBV2 and TRBJ2-5, reads EPEVTQTPSHQVTQMGQEVILRCVPISNHLYFYWYRQILGQKVEFLVSFYNNEISEKSEIFDDQFSVERPDGSNFTLKIRSTKLEDSAMYFCASSEAFWGGGETQYFGPGTRLLVL.

This clonotype was seen only a few times. This chain uses TRBV12-3 or TRBV12-4 with TRBJ2-2; unclear D gene. V lost 3 bases to trimming and J lost 3 bases, with 17 bases between them. This CDR3 contains 17 residues. The CDR3 region has the DNA TGTGCCAGCAGTTTTCCTTTCGCTGGCAGATACACCGGGGAGCTGTTTTTT. It is translated as CASSFPFAGRYTGELFF.

J is TRBJ2-6 and V is TRBV20-1; 8 bases are shared with TRBD1. Germline CDR1 is DFQATT and CDR2 is SNEGSKA (reference sequence). This CDR3 has 15 residues. With V trimmed by 4 bases and J by 2 bases, 4 bases remained unmatched. The CDR3 is CSAKPQGAGANVLTF. The CDR3, as DNA: TGCAGTGCTAAGCCACAGGGGGCTGGGGCCAACGTCCTGACTTTC.

The chain employs TRBV6-5 and TRBJ2-3, with 8 bases lining up with TRBD1. Germline values: CDR1 MNHEY, CDR2 SVGAGI. The V segment lost 6 bases and the J segment 4 bases; nucleotides outside the gene matches: 6. This CDR3 contains 14 residues. The CDR3: CASRRTGLSDTQYF. DNA of the CDR3: TGTGCCAGCAGACGGACAGGGTTGTCAGATACGCAGTATTTT.

This chain links TRBV28 with TRBJ2-5; unclear D gene. Germline V gives CDR1 MDHEN, CDR2 SYDVKM. V shed 8 bases and J shed 5 bases, with 15 bases lying between them. This CDR3 is built from 13 residues. The CDR3 spells CASASRTGETQYF. In nucleotides, the CDR3 is TGTGCCAGCGCTAGTCGGACGGGCGAGACCCAGTACTTC.

This clonotype was picked up a small number of times. At one of its ends the junction is not consistent with the germline gene, which may arise from a read error. V gene TRBV12-3 or TRBV12-4 combines with J gene TRBJ2-3; 8 nucleotides match TRBD1. CDR3 size: 15 residues. For the CDR3, the DNA is TGTGCCAGCAGTCCCCGGACAGGGTTCACAGATACCCAGTATTTT. Amino acids: CASSPRTGFTDTQYF.

The chain uses TRBV3-1 and TRBJ2-5, with 10 positions matching TRBD2. The CDR3 extends over 15 amino acids. Losses at the gene ends were 4 bases for V and 4 bases for J; bases not matched to a gene: 6. CDR1 LGHDT and CDR2 YNNKEL come from the germline V gene (reference sequence). The CDR3 here is CASSRIAGGTETQYF. CDR3 nucleotides: TGTGCCAGCAGCCGCATAGCGGGAGGTACAGAGACCCAGTACTTC.

V is TRBV13 and J is TRBJ1-1, with a weak D call TRBD1 (6 bases). CDR1 and CDR2 (germline): PRHDT, FYEKMQ (reference sequence). The CDR3 is 14 amino acids. The germline V and J ends were trimmed by 5 bases and 1 base, with 11 bases remaining between them. The CDR3 region is CASSEGGRNTEAFF. For the CDR3, the DNA is TGTGCCAGCAGCGAAGGGGGGCGGAACACTGAAGCTTTCTTT.

The CDR3 loop reads CASDRGRSSYNEQFF. CDR3 DNA sequence: TGTGCCAGCGACCGAGGACGGAGCTCCTACAATGAGCAGTTCTTC. The J gene is TRBJ2-1, the V gene TRBV11-2, with D hard to call. The V end lost 8 bases, the J end lost 0 bases, and 14 bases lay between the germline ends. This CDR3 has 15 amino acids. Germline CDR1 SGHAT, CDR2 FQNNGV.

This chain joins TRBV4-1 and TRBJ2-5; TRBD2 matches 8 bases. With the DNA end fitting TRBJ2-1 better, the J assignment may be wrong. The CDR3 is 16 amino acids. The V gene's germline CDR1 is MGHRA and CDR2 YSYEKL. The CDR3 spells CASSRKLAEAGNEQFF. CDR3 bases: TGCGCCAGCAGCCGAAAACTAGCGGAGGCCGGGAATGAGCAGTTCTTC.

The J gene is TRBJ2-5, the V gene TRBV20-1; D ambiguous. The CDR3 is 14 amino acids. V gave up 6 bases and J gave up 3 bases, with 17 bases separating them. Germline CDR1 and CDR2: DFQATT and SNEGSKA (reference sequence). The CDR3 sequence is CSARRSGWEETQYF. In DNA form, the CDR3 reads TGCAGTGCGCGGCGTAGTGGCTGGGAAGAGACCCAGTACTTC.

The table lists this clonotype with a few counts. J is TRBJ2-1 and V is TRBV24-1; 8 bases agree with TRBD2. With the DNA end fitting TRBJ2-5 better, the J assignment may be wrong. Germline-derived CDR1 and CDR2 are KGHDR and SFDVKD. This CDR3 region has 15 residues. The CDR3 spells CATSDLRGGKETQYF. The CDR3 nucleotides are TGTGCCACCAGTGATTTACGGGGGGGCAAGGAGACCCAGTACTTC.

J is TRBJ1-5 and V is TRBV21-1; no check of the table's D call, TRBD1, against the DNA was made. TRBV21-1 constitutes a pseudogene. This CDR3 comprises 15 residues. CDR3 residues: CASSKEGESNQPQHF. The CDR3 nucleotides read TGTGCCAGCAGCAAAGAGGGGGAGTCCAATCAGCCCCAGCATTTT.

V is TRBV28 and J is TRBJ2-5, with TRBD2 identical over 11 bases. The closer fit of TRBJ2-7 to the DNA end suggests the J call may be wrong. The CDR3 has 16 residues. Germline V gives CDR1 MDHEN, CDR2 SYDVKM. The CDR3 region has the DNA TGTGCCAGCAGGGCTAGCGGGACTAGCGGCTCCTACGAGCAGTACTTC. This gives the protein CASRASGTSGSYEQYF.

The chain has TRBV6-4 and TRBJ2-1; 11 nucleotides align to TRBD2. The closer fit of TRBJ2-7 to the DNA end suggests the J call may be wrong. CDR3 length equals 17 residues. Germline CDR1 and CDR2: MRHNA and SNTAGT. For the CDR3, the DNA is TGTGCCAGCAGTGGTTTTACGACTAGCGGGATACCATACGAGCAGTACTTC. Protein product: CASSGFTTSGIPYEQYF.

This clonotype came up a few times. The chain combines TRBV9 with TRBJ2-2; D gene unclear. Looked up from germline, CDR1 is SGDLS and CDR2 is YYNGEE. CDR3 size: 15 residues. Trimming left V 3 bases short and J 0 bases short, with 9 bases between. CDR3: CASSGSASNTGELFF. CDR3 DNA: TGTGCCAGCAGCGGTAGTGCGTCGAACACCGGGGAGCTGTTTTTT.

This clonotype was counted a few times. The chain has TRBV7-8 and TRBJ1-1; D uncertain. Germline-derived CDR1 and CDR2 are SGHVS and FQNEAQ. V was trimmed by 3 bases and J by 4 bases, leaving 9 bases between them. CDR3 length: 13 residues. The CDR3 loop is CASSFIGTTEAFF. The CDR3, as DNA: TGTGCCAGCAGCTTTATCGGTACCACTGAAGCTTTCTTT.

This sequence joins TRBV15 and TRBJ2-5; no firm D call. The germline V gene encodes CDR1 LNHNV and CDR2 YYDKDF (reference sequence). CDR3 length: 13 amino acids. Trimming took off 3 bases at V and 1 base at J, with 6 bases between the two ends. The CDR3 loop reads CATSSDIQETQYF. Here the CDR3 DNA reads TGTGCCACCAGCAGCGATATCCAAGAGACCCAGTACTTC.

This CDR3 reads CASSLRREGRNEQFF. CDR3 coding DNA: TGTGCCAGCAGTTTGAGGCGGGAGGGCCGCAATGAGCAGTTCTTC. The V call is TRBV28, the J call TRBJ2-1; 9 positions match TRBD2. CDR3 size: 15 residues. Germline-derived CDR1 and CDR2 are MDHEN and SYDVKM. The V segment lost 3 bases and the J segment 6 bases; nucleotides outside the gene matches: 6.

The chain uses TRBV7-2 and TRBJ2-7; a possible D gene is TRBD2 (5 bases). Germline CDR1 SGHTA, CDR2 FQGNSA. Trimming took off 5 bases at V and 0 bases at J, with 17 bases between the two ends. This CDR3 is 16 amino acids long. This chain's CDR3 is CASSTRLKLGSYEQYF. CDR3 DNA sequence: TGTGCCAGCAGCACCCGACTAAAACTAGGCTCCTACGAGCAGTACTTC.

There are many counts of this clonotype. The J gene is TRBJ2-2, the V gene TRBV28, with TRBD2 matching 7 bases. The germline V gene has CDR1 MDHEN and CDR2 SYDVKM. The CDR3 runs 13 residues. With 8 bases clipped from V and 2 bases from J, the junction kept 2 bases outside the gene matches. This chain's CDR3 is CASGGGNTGELFF. DNA for the CDR3: TGTGCCAGCGGGGGGGGAAACACCGGGGAGCTGTTTTTT.

The rearrangement uses TRBV5-1 and TRBJ1-1; no clear D. V gave up 2 bases and J gave up 6 bases, with 11 bases separating them. The CDR3 is 13 residues long. From germline, CDR1 is SGHRS and CDR2 YFSETQ. CDR3 protein: CASSLSILSEAFF. CDR3 sequence (DNA): TGCGCCAGCAGCTTAAGCATCTTGTCTGAAGCTTTCTTT.

This clonotype was counted at least ten times. The chain has TRBV19 and TRBJ1-1, with 7 nucleotides matching TRBD1. Trimming at V came to 3 bases and at J to 4 bases, leaving 5 bases not matched to a gene. The CDR3 extends over 14 amino acids. Germline V gives CDR1 LNHDA, CDR2 SQIVND (reference sequence). DNA for the CDR3: TGTGCCAGTAGTATGGGACAGCGGGTCACTGAAGCTTTCTTT. Protein: CASSMGQRVTEAFF.

This chain connects TRBV5-6 to TRBJ2-5, with TRBD1 as a possible D gene (5 bases). The DNA matches TRBJ2-1 better at its end, which makes the J call doubtful. This CDR3 contains 15 residues. Germline assignment: CDR1 SGHDT and CDR2 YYEEEE. The CDR3 sequence is CASSFSGRESNEQFF. Written as DNA, the CDR3 is TGTGCCAGCAGCTTCTCAGGGCGCGAGTCCAATGAGCAGTTCTTC.

There are many counts of this clonotype. The chain employs TRBV6-5 and TRBJ2-7; possibly TRBD2 for D (5 bases). CDR1 and CDR2 from the germline V gene are MNHEY and SVGAGI. Deletions cut 6 bases from V and 0 bases from J, with 9 bases between. CDR3 length: 13 amino acids. For the CDR3, the DNA is TGTGCCAGCAGCCGGACTGGCTCCTACGAGCAGTACTTC. This encodes CASSRTGSYEQYF.

This clonotype was observed a handful of times. The chain carries TRBV12-3 or TRBV12-4 and TRBJ2-4; 9 bases are a match to TRBD2. V shed 6 bases, J shed 9 bases, and the junction held 6 bases outside the gene matches. The CDR3 has 13 residues. CDR3 sequence: CASSRTSAGIQYF. Written as DNA, the CDR3 is TGTGCCAGCAGCCGGACTAGCGCGGGCATTCAGTACTTC.

This clonotype was observed a handful of times. This chain uses TRBV27 with TRBJ1-4; D is possibly TRBD1 (5 bases). Germline loops: CDR1 MNHEY, CDR2 SMNVEV (reference sequence). The ends were cut back, 5 bases at V and 8 bases at J, with 18 bases in the middle. This CDR3 has 15 amino acids. The DNA for the CDR3 is TGTGCCAGCAGTCCACGCCGGGACCTACGGGAAAAACTGTTTTTT. As protein: CASSPRRDLREKLFF.

The chain is built from TRBV15 and TRBJ1-4; D unclear. Germline loops: CDR1 LNHNV, CDR2 YYDKDF (reference sequence). The V end was cut by 0 bases, the J end by 6 bases, with 11 bases between. The CDR3 has 15 residues. In DNA form, the CDR3 reads TGTGCCACCAGCAGAGATCTCCGGGCGGATGAAAAACTGTTTTTT. This codes for CATSRDLRADEKLFF.

This clonotype was seen many times. This chain uses TRBV6-1 with TRBJ2-7; D is possibly TRBD1 or TRBD2 (6 bases each). V dropped 0 bases and J dropped 2 bases, with 20 bases sitting between them. The CDR3 spans 18 residues. From germline, CDR1 is MNHNS and CDR2 SASEGT. In DNA form, the CDR3 reads TGTGCCAGCAGTGAAGCGGGCCGTGGACATAGGGGGGCCTACGAGCAGTACTTC. This sequence encodes CASSEAGRGHRGAYEQYF.